This passage covers 26 T cell receptor beta chains from one sample sequenced in a study of T cells in Graves' hyperthyroidism and ophthalmopathy. It was RNA transcripts that yielded the amplified TCR beta CDR3 regions. TCR CDR3 underwent first-round RT-PCR with the HTBI primer set. TCRdb used MiXCR to reprocess the multiplex PCR reads, holding one entry per CDR3 protein. This repertoire shows under 350,000 distinct CDR3 sequences, 15% to 20% found once; its top ten account for about 50%. Sequenced material: blood. The receptors derive from a woman aged 60-75 years with Graves' ophthalmopathy.

This clonotype was found many times. V usage is TRBV2 and J usage is TRBJ1-1; TRBD1 matches at 7 bases. Germline trimming cut 4 bases from V and 4 bases from J; bases unmatched to any gene: 9. Germline V gene sequence: CDR1 SNHLY, CDR2 FYNNEI. The CDR3 has 15 residues. The CDR3 DNA reads as TGTGCCAGCAGTGGACCAGGGGGAATATTCACTGAAGCTTTCTTT. Amino acids: CASSGPGGIFTEAFF.

In its sample, this clonotype was seen many times. V usage is TRBV7-2 and J usage is TRBJ2-7, with 10 bases identical to TRBD2. The CDR3 is 14 residues long. Germline V lookup: CDR1 SGHTA, CDR2 FQGNSA. V lost 5 bases, J lost 6 bases, and 7 bases stayed unmatched. CDR3 sequence reads: CASSPSGRAGEQYF. CDR3 DNA sequence: TGTGCCAGCAGCCCCAGCGGGAGGGCCGGCGAGCAGTACTTC.

This clonotype was found many times. This sequence joins TRBV11-2 and TRBJ2-3, with unresolved D. The CDR3 extends over 13 amino acids. Germline V gene sequence: CDR1 SGHAT, CDR2 FQNNGV. Deletions cut 5 bases from V and 2 bases from J, with 8 bases between. The CDR3 sequence: CASSLINTDTQYF. Written as DNA, the CDR3 is TGTGCCAGCAGCCTCATCAACACAGATACGCAGTATTTT.

V gene TRBV18 combines with J gene TRBJ2-1; no firm D call. Trimming pared 6 bases from V and 5 bases from J, leaving 11 bases between. CDR1 and CDR2 from the germline V gene are KGHSH and LQKENI. The CDR3 has 13 residues. CDR3 nucleotides: TGTGCCAGCTCGCCGGCGAGGAACAATGAGCAGTTCTTC. This gives the protein CASSPARNNEQFF.

This clonotype occurred a few times. V gene TRBV6-1 combines with J gene TRBJ2-3, with D perhaps matching TRBD1 (5 bases). This CDR3 spans 15 amino acids. The ends were cut back, 4 bases at V and 4 bases at J, with 15 bases in the middle. Germline V gene lookup returns CDR1 MNHNS and CDR2 SASEGT. The CDR3 here is CASSGAFLGADTQYF. The CDR3 DNA sequence: TGTGCCAGCAGTGGGGCCTTCCTAGGGGCAGATACGCAGTATTTT.

The rearrangement joins TRBV12-3 or TRBV12-4 to TRBJ1-4; weak D call: TRBD1 (5 bases). V was pared by 3 bases and J by 0 bases, with 11 bases between. The length of the CDR3 is 16 residues. This chain's CDR3 is CASSLGRHATNEKLFF. CDR3 DNA: TGTGCCAGCAGTTTGGGACGGCACGCAACTAATGAAAAACTGTTTTTT.

The sample holds many counts of this clonotype. The chain recombines TRBV20-1 with TRBJ1-1; D possibly corresponds to TRBD1 (5 bases). The CDR3 covers 11 residues. V lost 5 bases to trimming and J lost 8 bases, with 12 bases between them. Germline values: CDR1 DFQATT, CDR2 SNEGSKA (reference sequence). As DNA, the CDR3 is TGCAGTGCTCGTACAGGCCTAGAAGCTTTCTTT. Encoded protein: CSARTGLEAFF.

The chain joins TRBV7-2 to TRBJ2-3; 11 nucleotides agree with TRBD2. With V trimmed by 5 bases and J by 3 bases, 4 bases remained unmatched. The germline gives CDR1 SGHTA, CDR2 FQGNSA. The CDR3 extends over 15 amino acids. Here the CDR3 reads CASSRRLAGTDTQYF. The CDR3 DNA follows: TGTGCCAGCAGCCGACGACTAGCGGGGACAGATACGCAGTATTTT.

In this sample, this clonotype turned up many times. The chain uses TRBV12-3 or TRBV12-4 and TRBJ2-1, with TRBD1 as a possible D gene (5 bases). The CDR3 consists of 12 residues. Trimming removed 6 bases from V and 7 bases from J, with 10 bases in between. The CDR3 protein is CASRQQENEQFF. As DNA, the CDR3 is TGTGCCAGCAGGCAACAGGAGAATGAGCAGTTCTTC.

The V and J genes are TRBV5-1 and TRBJ2-7; 11 bases map to TRBD1. V shed 2 bases and J 3 bases; nucleotides not matched to a gene: 4. Germline-derived CDR1 and CDR2 are SGHRS and YFSETQ. The length of the CDR3 is 15 residues. The CDR3 protein is CASSFTGTGGYEQYF. The CDR3 DNA reads as TGCGCCAGCAGCTTTACCGGGACAGGGGGCTACGAGCAGTACTTC.

On this clonotype: This may be a read error: a much more frequent sequence differs by one nucleotide. This chain joins TRBV18 and TRBJ2-1; D is perhaps TRBD1 or TRBD2 (6 bases each). The CDR3 covers 16 residues. CDR1 KGHSH and CDR2 LQKENI come from the germline V gene. Trimming left V 4 bases short and J 2 bases short, with 15 bases between. CDR3 sequence (DNA): TGTGCCAGCTCACAAAATACCGGGGGCCCCTACAATGAGCAGTTCTTC. It yields the protein CASSQNTGGPYNEQFF.

This clonotype was seen ten or more times. The gene calls are TRBV27 and TRBJ1-2; D possibly corresponds to TRBD1 (5 bases). Germline V gene sequence: CDR1 MNHEY, CDR2 SMNVEV (reference sequence). Trimming removed 8 bases at V and 4 bases at J, with 17 bases between. The CDR3 is made up of 14 amino acids. The CDR3 spells CASARGQGSYGYTF. The CDR3 bases are TGTGCCAGCGCCCGAGGGCAGGGTAGCTATGGCTACACCTTC.

The sample holds a few counts of this clonotype. V gene TRBV7-9 combines with J gene TRBJ2-7; D is unresolved. With 5 bases removed from V and 4 bases from J, the gap between germline ends came to 9 bases. There are 12 residues in the CDR3. Per the germline V gene, CDR1 is SEHNR and CDR2 is FQNEAQ (reference sequence). The DNA for the CDR3 is TGTGCCAGCAGCAACGGGCCTTACGAGCAGTACTTC. As protein: CASSNGPYEQYF.

This clonotype was observed many times. The chain has TRBV20-1 and TRBJ2-7; D remains unclear. V lost 4 bases and J lost 4, with 8 bases in between. CDR1 is DFQATT and CDR2 is SNEGSKA in the germline V gene (reference sequence). This CDR3 is 11 amino acids long. The CDR3: CSATTQYEQYF. The CDR3 nucleotides read TGCAGTGCTACTACACAGTACGAGCAGTACTTC.

This clonotype occurred many times. The gene calls are TRBV4-1 and TRBJ1-2; D is unclear. The V and J ends lost 0 bases and 5 bases respectively, with 13 bases between them. The CDR3 runs to 15 residues. Germline CDR1 reads MGHRA; CDR2 reads YSYEKL. CDR3 protein: CASSQESILPYGYTF. The CDR3 DNA reads as TGCGCCAGCAGCCAAGAGTCCATACTCCCATATGGCTACACCTTC.

Ten or more counts support this clonotype. The gene calls are TRBV2 and TRBJ2-5; D is unresolved. The V and J ends lost 0 bases and 2 bases respectively, with 4 bases between them. This CDR3 contains 13 residues. Germline V lookup: CDR1 SNHLY, CDR2 FYNNEI. This CDR3 is CASSEALQETQYF. The CDR3 DNA reads TGTGCCAGCAGTGAAGCGCTTCAAGAGACCCAGTACTTC.

In this sample, this clonotype turned up many times. The chain joins TRBV7-9 to TRBJ2-5; 8 bases align to TRBD1. CDR3 length: 14 residues. Germline CDR1 is SEHNR and CDR2 is FQNEAQ (reference sequence). The V gene end was trimmed by 4 bases and the J gene end by 4 bases; junction bases not matched to a gene: 5. The CDR3 here is CASSSDRGGETQYF. DNA for the CDR3: TGTGCCAGCAGCTCAGACAGGGGAGGAGAGACCCAGTACTTC. The whole variable domain, filled in from reference TRBV7-9 and TRBJ2-5, reads DTGVSQNPRHKITKRGQNVTFRCDPISEHNRLYWYRQTLGQGPEFLTYFQNEAQLEKSRLLSDRFSAERPKGSFSTLEIQRTEQGDSAMYLCASSSDRGGETQYFGPGTRLLVL.

This clonotype was picked up many times. The chain carries TRBV7-8 and TRBJ2-7, with 7 bases fitting TRBD2. CDR3 length equals 14 residues. Losses at the gene ends were 8 bases for V and 0 bases for J; bases not matched to a gene: 7. In germline, CDR1 is SGHVS, CDR2 FQNEAQ. CDR3 bases: TGTGCCAGCCTGAGCAGGACTAGCTCCTACGAGCAGTACTTC. It is translated as CASLSRTSSYEQYF.

This clonotype was observed many times. The V gene is TRBV6-1, the J gene TRBJ2-1; 7 bases agree with TRBD1. The CDR3 sequence is 14 residues long. J gave up 3 bases and V 6 bases, and 5 bases lay outside the gene matches. The germline V gene has CDR1 MNHNS and CDR2 SASEGT. The CDR3 is CASRSGTDYNEQFF. The CDR3 DNA sequence: TGTGCCAGCAGATCCGGGACAGACTACAATGAGCAGTTCTTC.

The chain links TRBV25-1 to TRBJ2-6; D is unresolved. V lost 0 bases to trimming and J lost 4 bases, with 10 bases between them. The CDR3 totals 16 residues. Germline V gene sequence: CDR1 MGHDK, CDR2 SYGVNS. CDR3 nucleotide sequence: TGTGCCAGCAGTGAATATGTTGGATCCGGGGCCAACGTCCTGACTTTC. As protein: CASSEYVGSGANVLTF.

Turning to this clonotype: A much larger clone lies a single base off, so this may be a read error. The chain carries TRBV20-1 and TRBJ1-1; TRBD1 might be the D (5 bases). The CDR3 is 15 amino acids. Germline lookup yields CDR1 DFQATT and CDR2 SNEGSKA (reference sequence). Written as DNA, the CDR3 is TGCGGTGCTAGAGATTACCACGCCGGAGGGGCTGAAGCTTTCTTT. This translates into CGARDYHAGGAEAFF.

The chain joins TRBV12-5 to TRBJ2-4, with D possibly TRBD2 on 6 matching bases. Trimming removed 1 base at V and 9 bases at J, with 19 bases between. Germline V CDR1 and CDR2: LGHNT, FRNRAP. The CDR3 extends over 16 amino acids. The CDR3 DNA follows: TGTGCTAGTGGTTTGGGGGCCCAGCGGAGGGGCGGCATTCAGTACTTC. Its protein product is CASGLGAQRRGGIQYF.

The table lists this clonotype with many counts. The V gene is TRBV24-1, the J gene TRBJ2-1; D gene uncertain. With 3 bases removed from V and 3 bases from J, the gap between germline ends came to 5 bases. CDR3 length: 13 residues. CDR1 KGHDR and CDR2 SFDVKD come from the germline V gene. The CDR3 DNA is TGTGCCACCAGTGATGGGTACTACAATGAGCAGTTCTTC. Translation: CATSDGYYNEQFF.

In this sample, this clonotype turned up a few times. The chain links TRBV20-1 to TRBJ1-3, with D possibly matching TRBD1 (5 bases). Trimming removed 0 bases at V and 0 bases at J, with 9 bases between. CDR1 DFQATT and CDR2 SNEGSKA come from the germline V gene (reference sequence). The CDR3 runs 15 residues. This CDR3 is CSARDPGTSGNTIYF. The CDR3 region has the DNA TGCAGTGCTAGAGACCCAGGGACCTCTGGAAACACCATATATTTT.

The V call is TRBV29-1, the J call TRBJ1-2; D possibly corresponds to TRBD1 (6 bases). CDR1 is SQVTM and CDR2 is ANQGSEA in the germline V gene. Trimming shortened V by 5 bases and J by 1 base, and 11 bases separated the two germline ends. CDR3 length: 13 amino acids. The CDR3 loop is CSVRDKINYGYTF. The CDR3 DNA reads TGCAGCGTTCGGGACAAAATTAACTATGGCTACACCTTC.

This clonotype was detected ten times or more. The chain carries TRBV5-1 and TRBJ1-1; 7 positions match TRBD1. The J segment lost 5 bases and the V segment lost 4 bases, leaving 8 bases of the junction unmatched. Germline-derived CDR1 and CDR2 are SGHRS and YFSETQ. The CDR3 has 14 amino acids. CDR3 sequence reads: CASSLDRVRTEAFF. The CDR3 DNA is TGCGCCAGCAGCCTCGACAGGGTCCGGACTGAAGCTTTCTTT.